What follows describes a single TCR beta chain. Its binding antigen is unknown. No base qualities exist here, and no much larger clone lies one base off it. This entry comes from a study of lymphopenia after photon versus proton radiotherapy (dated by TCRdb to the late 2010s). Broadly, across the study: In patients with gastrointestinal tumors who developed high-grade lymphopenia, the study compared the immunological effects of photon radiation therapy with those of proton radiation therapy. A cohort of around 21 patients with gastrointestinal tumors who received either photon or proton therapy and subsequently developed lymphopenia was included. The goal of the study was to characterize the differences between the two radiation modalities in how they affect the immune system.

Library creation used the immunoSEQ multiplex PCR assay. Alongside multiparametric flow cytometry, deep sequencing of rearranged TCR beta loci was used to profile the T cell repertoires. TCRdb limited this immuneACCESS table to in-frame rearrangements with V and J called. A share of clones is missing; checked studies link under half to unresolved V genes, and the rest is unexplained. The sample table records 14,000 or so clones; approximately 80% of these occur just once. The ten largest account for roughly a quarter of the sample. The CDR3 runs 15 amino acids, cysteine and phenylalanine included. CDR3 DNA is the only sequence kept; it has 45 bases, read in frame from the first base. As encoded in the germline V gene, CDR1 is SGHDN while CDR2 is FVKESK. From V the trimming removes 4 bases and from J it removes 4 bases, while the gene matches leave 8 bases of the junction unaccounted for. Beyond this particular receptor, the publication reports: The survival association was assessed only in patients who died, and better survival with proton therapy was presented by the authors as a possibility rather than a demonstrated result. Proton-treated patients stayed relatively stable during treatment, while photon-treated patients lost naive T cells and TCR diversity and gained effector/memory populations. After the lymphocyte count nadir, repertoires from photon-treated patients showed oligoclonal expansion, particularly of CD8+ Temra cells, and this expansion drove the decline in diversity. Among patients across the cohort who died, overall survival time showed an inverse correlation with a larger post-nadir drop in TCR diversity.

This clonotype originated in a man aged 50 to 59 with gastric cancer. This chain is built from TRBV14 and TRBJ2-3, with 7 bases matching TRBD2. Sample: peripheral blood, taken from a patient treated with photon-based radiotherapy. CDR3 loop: CASSPGTTFPDTQYF. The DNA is TGTGCCAGCAGCCCCGGGACTACTTTTCCAGATACGCAGTATTTT.